This is a list of T cell receptor beta chains from one sample in a study of blood T cell repertoires in COVID-19. TCRdb keeps only in-frame clones here, not all; method: immunoSEQ multiplex PCR. The table records fewer than 350,000 clones, 81% of them present only once. The material sequenced was peripheral blood. These receptors were obtained from a woman aged 55-69 years with active or convalescent COVID-19. CDR3s include the opening cysteine and the closing phenylalanine or tryptophan. Fields, in order: CDR3 DNA, CDR3 protein, J gene, D gene, V gene, clone size. The D gene is left open where the match is weak. Clone size is stated in some rows and not others, as once, few, many or a class when expanded.

CDR3nt: TGCGCCAGCAGTGTGGACAGCCGGTATAATTCACCCCTCCACTTT
CDR3aa: CASSVDSRYNSPLHF
j_gene: TRBJ1-6
d_gene: .
v_gene: TRBV5-1
abundance: many

CDR3nt: TGTGCCAGCAGCTTAGGAGGGATCTATGGCTACACCTTC
CDR3aa: CASSLGGIYGYTF
j_gene: TRBJ1-2
d_gene: .
v_gene: TRBV7-9
abundance: few

CDR3nt: TGTGCCAGCAGCGTTGGGGCCGCGCCAGATACGCAGTATTTT
CDR3aa: CASSVGAAPDTQYF
j_gene: TRBJ2-3
d_gene: .
v_gene: TRBV9
abundance: .

CDR3nt: TGTGCCAGCAGCGTAGGTCAGGGAGGAAACTCACCCCTCCACTTT
CDR3aa: CASSVGQGGNSPLHF
j_gene: TRBJ1-6
d_gene: .
v_gene: TRBV9
abundance: .

CDR3nt: TGTGCCATCAGGATGACAGAAACCCAAGAGACCCAGTACTTC
CDR3aa: CAIRMTETQETQYF
j_gene: TRBJ2-5
d_gene: .
v_gene: TRBV10-3
abundance: .

CDR3nt: TGCGCCAGCAGCTTGCGGTCGCAGGGGGCCGGCAATGAGCAGTTCTTC
CDR3aa: CASSLRSQGAGNEQFF
j_gene: TRBJ2-1
d_gene: TRBD1
v_gene: TRBV5-1
abundance: .

CDR3nt: TGTGCCAGCAGCTCTGGCCAGTTCGGGAGTCAGCCCCAGCATTTT
CDR3aa: CASSSGQFGSQPQHF
j_gene: TRBJ1-5
d_gene: .
v_gene: TRBV3-1/TRBV3-2
abundance: .

CDR3nt: TGTGCCAGCAGTTTACGTCCAGGCGTTAATTCACCCCTCCACTTT
CDR3aa: CASSLRPGVNSPLHF
j_gene: TRBJ1-6
d_gene: .
v_gene: TRBV27
abundance: .

CDR3nt: TGTGCCAGCAGCCATGGACACTCGAACACCGGGGAGCTGTTTTTT
CDR3aa: CASSHGHSNTGELFF
j_gene: TRBJ2-2
d_gene: .
v_gene: TRBV9
abundance: .

CDR3nt: TGTGCCAGCAGTTACTCCTTGGGGGGTGAAGCTTTCTTT
CDR3aa: CASSYSLGGEAFF
j_gene: TRBJ1-1
d_gene: .
v_gene: TRBV6-5
abundance: .

CDR3nt: TGTGCCAGTAGTATTACGACAGCACCCTCTGGGGCCAACGTCCTGACTTTC
CDR3aa: CASSITTAPSGANVLTF
j_gene: TRBJ2-6
d_gene: .
v_gene: TRBV19
abundance: .

CDR3nt: TGTGCCTCCCGGGACAGGGGGCCAGATACGCAGTATTTT
CDR3aa: CASRDRGPDTQYF
j_gene: TRBJ2-3
d_gene: TRBD1
v_gene: TRBV30
abundance: .

CDR3nt: TGTGCCAGCAGCAAAAAAATCCGCTCGTCCTCCGAGGAGGGGGGGGTCTACAATGAGCAGTTCTTC
CDR3aa: CASSKKIRSSSEEGGVYNEQFF
j_gene: TRBJ2-1
d_gene: .
v_gene: TRBV21-1
abundance: .

CDR3nt: TGCGCCAGCAGCCTTAGACAGGGAAGTGACGCCGGGGAGCTGTTTTTT
CDR3aa: CASSLRQGSDAGELFF
j_gene: TRBJ2-2
d_gene: TRBD1
v_gene: TRBV5-1
abundance: .

CDR3nt: TGTGCCAGTAGTCCGCTAGGGGTTAGAACCTATGGCTACACCTTC
CDR3aa: CASSPLGVRTYGYTF
j_gene: TRBJ1-2
d_gene: .
v_gene: TRBV19
abundance: .

CDR3nt: TGTGCCAGCAGCTTAGACAGGGGGCATATGCATGAGCAGTTCTTC
CDR3aa: CASSLDRGHMHEQFF
j_gene: TRBJ2-1
d_gene: TRBD1
v_gene: TRBV7-3
abundance: .

CDR3nt: TGTGCCAGCAGCTCTTCGACAGGCCAAGAGACCCAGTACTTC
CDR3aa: CASSSSTGQETQYF
j_gene: TRBJ2-5
d_gene: .
v_gene: TRBV7-6
abundance: .

CDR3nt: TGTGCCAGCAGCTTAGTAGCGGACCAAGAGACCCAGTACTTC
CDR3aa: CASSLVADQETQYF
j_gene: TRBJ2-5
d_gene: .
v_gene: TRBV7-2
abundance: .

CDR3nt: TGCGCCAGCAGCTCGGGACAGGGGAATTCACCCCTCCACTTT
CDR3aa: CASSSGQGNSPLHF
j_gene: TRBJ1-6
d_gene: TRBD1
v_gene: TRBV5-1
abundance: few

CDR3nt: TGCGCCAGCAGCCAAGTTGCCGGGAGCGATTCACCCCTCCACTTT
CDR3aa: CASSQVAGSDSPLHF
j_gene: TRBJ1-6
d_gene: .
v_gene: TRBV4-1
abundance: few

CDR3nt: TGTGCCAGCAGCTCCCAAGGGGGCGGGGAGCTGTTTTTT
CDR3aa: CASSSQGGGELFF
j_gene: TRBJ2-2
d_gene: .
v_gene: TRBV5-4
abundance: .

CDR3nt: TGTGCCAGCAGCGTAAGGGGGATCGGCTACACCTTC
CDR3aa: CASSVRGIGYTF
j_gene: TRBJ1-2
d_gene: .
v_gene: TRBV7-9
abundance: .

CDR3nt: TGTGCCAGCAGCCAACACCCTTCGGGCGGGGGGAGCGGCAGTACGCAGTATTTT
CDR3aa: CASSQHPSGGGSGSTQYF
j_gene: TRBJ2-3
d_gene: TRBD2
v_gene: TRBV3-1/TRBV3-2
abundance: .

CDR3nt: TGTGCCAGCAGTTTCGACTCGAACACCGGGGAGCTGTTTTTT
CDR3aa: CASSFDSNTGELFF
j_gene: TRBJ2-2
d_gene: .
v_gene: TRBV7-2
abundance: .

CDR3nt: TGTGCCAGCAGCCCCAGGGTGGGCAGGGCATACAATGAGCAGTTCTTC
CDR3aa: CASSPRVGRAYNEQFF
j_gene: TRBJ2-1
d_gene: .
v_gene: TRBV5-6
abundance: .

CDR3nt: TGTGCCAGCAGCCCGACAGTCTACAATGAGCAGTTCTTC
CDR3aa: CASSPTVYNEQFF
j_gene: TRBJ2-1
d_gene: .
v_gene: TRBV27
abundance: .

CDR3nt: TGTGCTAGTGGTACAGGGGTGGGCACTGAAGCTTTCTTT
CDR3aa: CASGTGVGTEAFF
j_gene: TRBJ1-1
d_gene: TRBD1
v_gene: TRBV12-5
abundance: few

CDR3nt: TGTGCCAGCAATAGCGGGGGCCAGAATTCACCCCTCCACTTT
CDR3aa: CASNSGGQNSPLHF
j_gene: TRBJ1-6
d_gene: .
v_gene: TRBV5-5
abundance: .

CDR3nt: TGTGCCAGCAGTTTAAGATCCCCGGGACAGGGTTCCTATAATTCACCCCTCCACTTT
CDR3aa: CASSLRSPGQGSYNSPLHF
j_gene: TRBJ1-6
d_gene: TRBD1
v_gene: TRBV27
abundance: .

CDR3nt: TGTGCCAGCATTCCGTCCGGGACTAGCGGTACCTACGAGCAGTACTTC
CDR3aa: CASIPSGTSGTYEQYF
j_gene: TRBJ2-7
d_gene: TRBD2
v_gene: TRBV2
abundance: .

CDR3nt: TGTGCCAGCAGCTCGGTACAGGGAAGCGTTCAGTACTTC
CDR3aa: CASSSVQGSVQYF
j_gene: TRBJ2-7
d_gene: .
v_gene: TRBV7-7
abundance: .

CDR3nt: TGCAGCGTTGAAGATCAAGGGGTGGGCTATGGCTACACCTTC
CDR3aa: CSVEDQGVGYGYTF
j_gene: TRBJ1-2
d_gene: .
v_gene: TRBV29-1
abundance: .

CDR3nt: TGTGCCAGCAGCTTACCTCCGGGACTAGCGGAGAACACCGGGGAGCTGTTTTTT
CDR3aa: CASSLPPGLAENTGELFF
j_gene: TRBJ2-2
d_gene: TRBD2
v_gene: TRBV7-9
abundance: .

CDR3nt: TGTGCCAGTCGCCGACTAGCGGGGTCCGACGGGGAGCTGTTTTTT
CDR3aa: CASRRLAGSDGELFF
j_gene: TRBJ2-2
d_gene: TRBD2
v_gene: TRBV19
abundance: .

CDR3nt: TGCAGTGCTAGTAACAGGGGATACGAGCAGTACTTC
CDR3aa: CSASNRGYEQYF
j_gene: TRBJ2-7
d_gene: TRBD1
v_gene: TRBV20-1
abundance: .

CDR3nt: TGTGCCAGTAGTATTATCGACAGCTTCAACTATGGCTACACCTTC
CDR3aa: CASSIIDSFNYGYTF
j_gene: TRBJ1-2
d_gene: .
v_gene: TRBV19
abundance: .

CDR3nt: TGTGCCAGCAGCTTAGGGACAGGGTATAGGGAGCAGTACTTC
CDR3aa: CASSLGTGYREQYF
j_gene: TRBJ2-7
d_gene: TRBD1
v_gene: TRBV5-4
abundance: .

CDR3nt: TGTGCCAGTAGTAGAGGCGGGAACAATCAGCCCCAGCATTTT
CDR3aa: CASSRGGNNQPQHF
j_gene: TRBJ1-5
d_gene: .
v_gene: TRBV19
abundance: .

CDR3nt: TGTGCAAGTCGCCGTGGACTAGCGGGGGGGTGTGCCAAAAACATTCAGTACTTC
CDR3aa: CASRRGLAGGCAKNIQYF
j_gene: TRBJ2-4
d_gene: .
v_gene: TRBV12-2
abundance: .

CDR3nt: TGTGCCAGCAGCGCTAGCGGTCTGCTTGAGACCCAGTACTTC
CDR3aa: CASSASGLLETQYF
j_gene: TRBJ2-5
d_gene: TRBD2
v_gene: TRBV9
abundance: .

CDR3nt: TGTGCCAGCAGCCAAACGGGACTAGCGGGGCGCACAGATACGCAGTATTTT
CDR3aa: CASSQTGLAGRTDTQYF
j_gene: TRBJ2-3
d_gene: TRBD2
v_gene: TRBV3-1/TRBV3-2
abundance: .

CDR3nt: TGTGCCAGCAGCGTAGCAGTCGGAGAAGAGACCCAGTACTTC
CDR3aa: CASSVAVGEETQYF
j_gene: TRBJ2-5
d_gene: .
v_gene: TRBV9
abundance: .

CDR3nt: TGTGCCAGCCAGCCCCGGGTCCCCTATGGCTACACCTTC
CDR3aa: CASQPRVPYGYTF
j_gene: TRBJ1-2
d_gene: .
v_gene: TRBV19
abundance: .

CDR3nt: TGTGCCAGCAGAAGATCGGGGGGCACAGATACGCAGTATTTT
CDR3aa: CASRRSGGTDTQYF
j_gene: TRBJ2-3
d_gene: .
v_gene: TRBV6-5
abundance: .

CDR3nt: TGTGCCAGCAGTGAAAACAGGGGAAGGGAAGAGACCCAGTACTTC
CDR3aa: CASSENRGREETQYF
j_gene: TRBJ2-5
d_gene: TRBD1
v_gene: TRBV6-1
abundance: .

CDR3nt: TGCGCCAGCAGTGAACCGGGGACAGGTCAGCCCCAGCATTTT
CDR3aa: CASSEPGTGQPQHF
j_gene: TRBJ1-5
d_gene: TRBD1
v_gene: TRBV10-2
abundance: .

CDR3nt: TGTGCCAGCAGCTTAAACAGGGCCCTCGGTGAAAAACTGTTTTTT
CDR3aa: CASSLNRALGEKLFF
j_gene: TRBJ1-4
d_gene: .
v_gene: TRBV7-2
abundance: .

CDR3nt: TGTGCCAGCAGCGAAAGACAACACTCTGGAAACACCATATATTTT
CDR3aa: CASSERQHSGNTIYF
j_gene: TRBJ1-3
d_gene: .
v_gene: TRBV9
abundance: once

CDR3nt: TGTGCCAGCAGTGACGAGGGCAGGGGTCGCAATCAGCCCCAGCATTTT
CDR3aa: CASSDEGRGRNQPQHF
j_gene: TRBJ1-5
d_gene: .
v_gene: TRBV6-1
abundance: few

CDR3nt: TGCGCCAGCAGCTTGGGTAGCGTTGCAACTAATGAAAAACTGTTTTTT
CDR3aa: CASSLGSVATNEKLFF
j_gene: TRBJ1-4
d_gene: .
v_gene: TRBV5-1
abundance: .

CDR3nt: TGTGCCAGCAGCGATCGACAGGAGAACACTGAAGCTTTCTTT
CDR3aa: CASSDRQENTEAFF
j_gene: TRBJ1-1
d_gene: .
v_gene: TRBV9
abundance: .

CDR3nt: TGTGCCTGGAGTGTACGGGAGACTCAGCAGTATTTT
CDR3aa: CAWSVRETQQYF
j_gene: TRBJ2-3
d_gene: .
v_gene: TRBV30
abundance: .

CDR3nt: TGTGCCACAAGGGAGGGTGGTGAGACCCAGTACTTC
CDR3aa: CATREGGETQYF
j_gene: TRBJ2-5
d_gene: TRBD2
v_gene: TRBV19
abundance: .

CDR3nt: TGTGCCAGCAGCGTGACTAGCGGGGAGACAGATACGCAGTATTTT
CDR3aa: CASSVTSGETDTQYF
j_gene: TRBJ2-3
d_gene: TRBD2
v_gene: TRBV5-8
abundance: once

CDR3nt: TGTGCCAGCAGCTTACAGGGCAGCCACTACGAGCAGTACTTC
CDR3aa: CASSLQGSHYEQYF
j_gene: TRBJ2-7
d_gene: .
v_gene: TRBV7-2
abundance: .

CDR3nt: TGCAGCGTCCTATACACAGGGGTCTACACCTTC
CDR3aa: CSVLYTGVYTF
j_gene: TRBJ1-2
d_gene: TRBD1
v_gene: TRBV29-1
abundance: .

CDR3nt: TGCGCCAGCAGCCAAGATTCAGGGGGGTACGAGGGAGAGACCCAGTACTTC
CDR3aa: CASSQDSGGYEGETQYF
j_gene: TRBJ2-5
d_gene: .
v_gene: TRBV4-1
abundance: .